This T cell receptor (beta chain) was sequenced in a study of T-cell reconstitution after alpha-beta-depleted transplantation in children. The authors prepared the TCRbeta library with unique molecular identifiers. MiXCR was run by TCRdb on the PCR reads, yielding one entry per CDR3 protein. The sample holds about 500,000 distinct CDR3 sequences, less than 35% seen once. This sequence was found in a human donor who donated a stem cell graft to a child with aplastic anemia. The sequenced sample was PBMCs from the stem cell graft donor, obtained from the stem cell graft.

The DNA of the CDR3 is TGTGCCAGCAGATCCGAAACCGGGACTAGCGTATTCCGGGAGCAGTTCTTC. It yields the protein CASRSETGTSVFREQFF. The V and J genes are TRBV6-1 and TRBJ2-1; 10 nucleotides align to TRBD2. CDR1 and CDR2 (germline): MNHNS, SASEGT. V lost 6 bases, J lost 10 bases, and 18 bases stayed unmatched. This CDR3 is 17 amino acids long.